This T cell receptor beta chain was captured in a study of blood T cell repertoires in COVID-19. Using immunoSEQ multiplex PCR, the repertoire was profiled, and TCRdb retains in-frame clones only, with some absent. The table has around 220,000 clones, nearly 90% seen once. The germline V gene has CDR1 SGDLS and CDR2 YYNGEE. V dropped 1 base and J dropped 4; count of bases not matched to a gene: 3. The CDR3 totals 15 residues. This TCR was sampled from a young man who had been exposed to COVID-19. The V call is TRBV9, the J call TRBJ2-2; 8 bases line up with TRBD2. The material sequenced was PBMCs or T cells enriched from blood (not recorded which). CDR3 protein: CASSVTGGGTGELFF. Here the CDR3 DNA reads TGTGCCAGCAGCGTAACCGGGGGGGGCACCGGGGAGCTGTTTTTT.